This T cell receptor (beta chain) came from a study of T cell responses to AZD1222 COVID-19 vaccine. The method was immunoSEQ multiplex PCR; TCRdb's version includes in-frame clones alone and lacks a portion of them. Counted here are some 180,000 clones, 92% occurring once; the ten biggest clones make up roughly 2%. The V and J ends lost 3 bases and 8 bases, in that order; junction bases with no gene match: 10. The CDR3 contains 14 residues. Germline CDR1 reads SGDLS; CDR2 reads YYNGEE. As regards this clone: The antigen remains unidentified.

Study-wide findings and caveats: Donors, mostly white British, included more females; clonal diversity was possibly underestimated. A reported finding is that nearly half of spike-specific TCRs target unmutated variant regions.

This sequence originates from an adult who received the AZD1222 COVID-19 vaccine. The chain combines TRBV9 with TRBJ1-2; 7 nucleotides agree with TRBD1. The sample here was peripheral blood, taken 28 days after the second AZD1222 dose. The CDR3 region is CASSANTGVWGYTF. The CDR3 DNA sequence: TGTGCCAGCAGCGCTAACACAGGGGTGTGGGGCTACACCTTC.